The 2 T cell receptor beta chains presented below share a single source sample, sequenced in a study of blood T cells in healthy people across ages. Alongside a J-beta primer mix, a sample-barcoded 5' primer served in a second PCR lasting about 7 to 11 cycles. In TCRdb, the 5' RACE reads were re-called with MiXCR into one record per CDR3 protein. The data hold approximately 1.5 million distinct CDR3 sequences, with approximately 39% observed a single time. Sequencing was performed on blood. These receptors were obtained from a woman younger than 35 in good health.

This clonotype has just a few counts. This chain uses TRBV2 with TRBJ2-5; 11 nucleotides match TRBD2. Germline V lookup: CDR1 SNHLY, CDR2 FYNNEI. J was trimmed by 5 bases and V by 3 bases; bases with no gene match: 2. This CDR3 contains 14 residues. CDR3 DNA sequence: TGTGCCAGCAGTGAGGTAGCGGGAGGGGAGACCCAGTACTTC. This sequence encodes CASSEVAGGETQYF.

The V and J genes are TRBV21-1 and TRBJ2-1; the table's D gene call, TRBD1, was not cross checked with the DNA. TRBV21-1 constitutes a pseudogene. The CDR3 loop spans 18 amino acids. The CDR3 DNA reads as TGTGCCAGCAGCAAGGCAGGGGTACCCCACTTTGGCTACAATGAGCAGTTCTTC. Translated: CASSKAGVPHFGYNEQFF.